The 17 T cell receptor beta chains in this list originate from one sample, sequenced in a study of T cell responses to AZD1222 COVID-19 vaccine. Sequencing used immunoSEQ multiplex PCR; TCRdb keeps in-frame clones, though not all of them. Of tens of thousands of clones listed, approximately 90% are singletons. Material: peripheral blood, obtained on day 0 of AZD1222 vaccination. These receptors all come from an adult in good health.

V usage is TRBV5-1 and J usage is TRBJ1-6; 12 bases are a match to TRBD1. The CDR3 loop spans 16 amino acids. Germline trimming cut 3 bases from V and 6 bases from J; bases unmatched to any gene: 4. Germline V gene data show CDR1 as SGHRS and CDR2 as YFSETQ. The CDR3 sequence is CASSYGTGGRNSPLHF. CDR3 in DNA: TGCGCCAGCAGCTATGGGACAGGGGGCCGTAATTCACCCCTCCACTTT. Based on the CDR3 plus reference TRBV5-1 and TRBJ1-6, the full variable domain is KAGVTQTPRYLIKTRGQQVTLSCSPISGHRSVSWYQQTPGQGLQFLFEYFSETQRNKGNFPGRFSGRQFSNSRSEMNVSTLELGDSALYLCASSYGTGGRNSPLHFGNGTRLTVT.

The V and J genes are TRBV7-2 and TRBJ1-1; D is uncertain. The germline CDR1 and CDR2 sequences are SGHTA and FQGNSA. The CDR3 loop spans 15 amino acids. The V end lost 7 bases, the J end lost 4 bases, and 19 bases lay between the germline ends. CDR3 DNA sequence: TGTGCCAGCAACGAAATTCCAGGTCGAGGCACTGAAGCTTTCTTT. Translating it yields CASNEIPGRGTEAFF.

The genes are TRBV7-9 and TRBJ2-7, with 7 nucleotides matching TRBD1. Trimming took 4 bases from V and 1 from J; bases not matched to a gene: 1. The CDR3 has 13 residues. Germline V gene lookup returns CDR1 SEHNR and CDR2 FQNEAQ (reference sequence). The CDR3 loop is CASSSGQSYEQYF. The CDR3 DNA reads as TGTGCCAGCAGCTCGGGACAGTCCTACGAGCAGTACTTC.

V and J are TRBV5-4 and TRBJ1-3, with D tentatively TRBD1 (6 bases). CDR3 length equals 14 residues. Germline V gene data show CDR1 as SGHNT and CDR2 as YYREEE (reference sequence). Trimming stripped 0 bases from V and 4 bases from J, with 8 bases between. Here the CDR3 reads CASSLGTVGNTIYF. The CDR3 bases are TGTGCCAGCAGCTTGGGGACAGTAGGAAACACCATATATTTT.

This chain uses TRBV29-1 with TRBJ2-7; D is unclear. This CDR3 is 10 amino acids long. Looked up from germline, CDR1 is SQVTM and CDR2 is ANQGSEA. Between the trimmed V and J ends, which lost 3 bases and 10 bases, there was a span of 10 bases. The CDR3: CSVDVPPQYF. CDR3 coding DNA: TGCAGCGTTGATGTCCCTCCTCAGTACTTC.

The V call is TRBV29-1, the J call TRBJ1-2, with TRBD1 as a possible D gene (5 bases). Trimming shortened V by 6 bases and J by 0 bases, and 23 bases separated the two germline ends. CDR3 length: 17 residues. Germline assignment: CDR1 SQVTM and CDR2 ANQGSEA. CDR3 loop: CSVAGPGTIKTNYGYTF. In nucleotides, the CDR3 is TGCAGCGTAGCGGGTCCAGGGACCATAAAGACTAACTATGGCTACACCTTC.

The CDR3 nucleotides are TGTGCCAGCAGTGACCCCGGGCGTTACAATGAGCAGTTCTTC. Translation gives CASSDPGRYNEQFF. The rearrangement links TRBV6-1 to TRBJ2-1; D is undetermined. The germline CDR1 and CDR2 sequences are MNHNS and SASEGT. This CDR3 is built from 14 residues. Trimming cost V 3 bases and J 4 bases, with 10 bases left between them.

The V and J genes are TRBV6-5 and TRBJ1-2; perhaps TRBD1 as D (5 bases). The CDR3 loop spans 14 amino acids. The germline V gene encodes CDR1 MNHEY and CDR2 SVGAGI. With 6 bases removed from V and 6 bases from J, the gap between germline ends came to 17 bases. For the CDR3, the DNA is TGTGCCAGCAGAAACGGGGGGGAATGGAATGGCTACACCTTC. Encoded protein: CASRNGGEWNGYTF.

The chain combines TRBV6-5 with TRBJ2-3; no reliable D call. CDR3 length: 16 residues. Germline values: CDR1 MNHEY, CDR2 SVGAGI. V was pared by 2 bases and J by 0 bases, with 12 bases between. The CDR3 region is CASSYLLGTSTDTQYF. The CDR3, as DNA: TGTGCCAGCAGTTACCTACTGGGAACTAGCACAGATACGCAGTATTTT.

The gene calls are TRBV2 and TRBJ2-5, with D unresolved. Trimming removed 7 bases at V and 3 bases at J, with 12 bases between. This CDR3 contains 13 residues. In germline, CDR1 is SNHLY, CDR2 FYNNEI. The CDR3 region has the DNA TGTGCCAGCAACATAAACCAGAAAGAGACCCAGTACTTC. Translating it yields CASNINQKETQYF.

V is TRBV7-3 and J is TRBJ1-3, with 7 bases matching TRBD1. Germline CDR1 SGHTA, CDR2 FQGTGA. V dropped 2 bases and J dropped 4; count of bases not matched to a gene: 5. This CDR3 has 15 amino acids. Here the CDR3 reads CASSLQGGSGNTIYF. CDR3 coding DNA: TGTGCCAGCAGCTTACAGGGGGGCTCCGGAAACACCATATATTTT. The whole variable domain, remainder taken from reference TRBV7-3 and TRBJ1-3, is GAGVSQTPSNKVTEKGKYVELRCDPISGHTALYWYRQSLGQGPEFLIYFQGTGAADDSGLPNDRFFAVRPEGSVSTLKIQRTERGDSAVYLCASSLQGGSGNTIYFGEGSWLTVV.

The CDR3 DNA is TGTGCCAGCAGCCAAGTTAACTATGGCTACACCTTC. It codes for CASSQVNYGYTF. The chain couples TRBV3-1 (or the pseudogene TRBV3-2) to TRBJ1-2; no reliable D call. The CDR3 runs 12 residues. From germline, CDR1 is LGHDT and CDR2 YNNKEL (reference sequence). Trimming shortened V by 1 base and J by 1 base, and 1 base separated the two germline ends.

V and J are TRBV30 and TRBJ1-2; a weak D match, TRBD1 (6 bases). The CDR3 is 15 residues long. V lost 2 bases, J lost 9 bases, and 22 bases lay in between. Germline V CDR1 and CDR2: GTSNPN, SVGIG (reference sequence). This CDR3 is CAWSQGQGRSESYTF. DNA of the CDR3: TGTGCCTGGAGTCAAGGTCAGGGGAGGTCGGAGAGCTACACCTTC.

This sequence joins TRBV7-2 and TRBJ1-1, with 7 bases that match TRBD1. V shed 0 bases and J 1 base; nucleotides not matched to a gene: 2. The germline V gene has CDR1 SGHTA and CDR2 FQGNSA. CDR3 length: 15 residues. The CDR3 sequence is CASSLAGGRNTEAFF. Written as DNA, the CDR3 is TGTGCCAGCAGCTTAGCAGGGGGCCGGAACACTGAAGCTTTCTTT.

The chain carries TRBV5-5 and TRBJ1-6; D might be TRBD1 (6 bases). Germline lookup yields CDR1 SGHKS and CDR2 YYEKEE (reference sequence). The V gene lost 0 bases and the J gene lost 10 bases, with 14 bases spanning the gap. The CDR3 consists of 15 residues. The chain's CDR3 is CASSLEPRGDSPLHF. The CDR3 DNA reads TGTGCCAGCAGCTTGGAACCGAGGGGGGACTCACCCCTCCACTTT.

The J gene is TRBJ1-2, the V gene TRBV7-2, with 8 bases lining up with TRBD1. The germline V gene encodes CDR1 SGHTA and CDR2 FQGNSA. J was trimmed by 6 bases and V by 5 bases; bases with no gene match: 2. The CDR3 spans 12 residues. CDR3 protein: CASSPQGDGYTF. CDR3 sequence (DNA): TGTGCCAGCAGCCCACAGGGGGATGGCTACACCTTC.

This CDR3 reads CATFKEGSPDEQYF. The CDR3 bases are TGTGCCACCTTCAAGGAAGGGTCCCCCGACGAGCAGTACTTC. The chain combines TRBV6-5 with TRBJ2-7; D not certain. Trimming took 10 bases from V and 5 from J, leaving 21 bases between them. CDR3 length: 14 residues. The germline CDR1 and CDR2 sequences are MNHEY and SVGAGI.